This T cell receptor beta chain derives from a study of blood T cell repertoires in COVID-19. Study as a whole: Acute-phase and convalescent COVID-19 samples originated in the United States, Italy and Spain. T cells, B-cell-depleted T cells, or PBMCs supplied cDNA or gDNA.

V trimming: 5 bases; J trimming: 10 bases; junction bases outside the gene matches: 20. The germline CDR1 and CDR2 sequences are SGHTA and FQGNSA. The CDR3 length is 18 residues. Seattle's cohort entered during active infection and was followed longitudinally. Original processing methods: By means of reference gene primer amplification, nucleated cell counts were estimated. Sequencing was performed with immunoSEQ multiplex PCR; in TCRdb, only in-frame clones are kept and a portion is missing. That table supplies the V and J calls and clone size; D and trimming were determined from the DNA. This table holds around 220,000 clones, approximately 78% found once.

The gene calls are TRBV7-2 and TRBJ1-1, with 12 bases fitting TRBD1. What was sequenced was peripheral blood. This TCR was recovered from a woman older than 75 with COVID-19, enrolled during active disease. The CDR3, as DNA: TGTGCCAGCAGCGCCTCCAGGGGGGACAGGGGGCAAACGCGGGGAGCTTTCTTT. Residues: CASSASRGDRGQTRGAFF. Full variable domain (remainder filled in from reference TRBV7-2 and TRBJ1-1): GAGVSQSPSNKVTEKGKDVELRCDPISGHTALYWYRQSLGQGLEFLIYFQGNSAPDKSGLPSDRFSAERTGGSVSTLTIQRTQQEDSAVYLCASSASRGDRGQTRGAFFGQGTRLTVV.